This is a list of T cell receptor beta chains from one sample in a study of T cell responses to AZD1222 COVID-19 vaccine. Repertoires were generated with immunoSEQ multiplex PCR, while TCRdb's copy carries only in-frame clones and drops some. The table lists roughly 200,000 clones, 90% to 95% of them singletons, with about 1.7% in the top ten. The material was peripheral blood, obtained 28 days after the second AZD1222 dose. The source of these receptors is an adult who received the AZD1222 COVID-19 vaccine. Each CDR3 is given with its conserved first and last residue. Each record gives: V gene, clone size, J gene, D gene, CDR3 DNA, CDR3 protein. D genes are given only for firm matches. Only part of the rows carry a size: once, few, many, or a class if the clone is expanded.

TRBV7-2,NA,TRBJ2-5,NA,TGTGCCAGCAGCCCAGAGGGGGGGCCCCCGGGAGAGACCCAGTACTTC,CASSPEGGPPGETQYF
TRBV19,NA,TRBJ1-4,NA,TGTGCCAGTAGTATAGGGAAGGGCCCTGCAACTAATGAAAAACTGTTTTTT,CASSIGKGPATNEKLFF
TRBV7-2,NA,TRBJ2-2,TRBD2,TGTGCCAGCAGCTTACAACTAGCGGCCCACACCGGGGAGCTGTTTTTT,CASSLQLAAHTGELFF
TRBV2,NA,TRBJ2-2,NA,TGTGCCAGCAGTGGGGAGCAAAAGGTCCGGGGGAACACCGGGGAGCTGTTTTTT,CASSGEQKVRGNTGELFF
TRBV2,NA,TRBJ1-6,NA,TGTGCCAGCAGGGCCGGGCCCACGACCCCGGATTCACCCCTCCACTTT,CASRAGPTTPDSPLHF
TRBV5-8,NA,TRBJ1-4,TRBD1,TGTGCCAGCAGCCCCGGACAGGGGTTAACTAATGAAAAACTGTTTTTT,CASSPGQGLTNEKLFF
TRBV7-9,NA,TRBJ1-4,NA,TGTGCCAGCAGCTCACCGTACAGGACCGAAAAACTGTTTTTT,CASSSPYRTEKLFF
TRBV18,few,TRBJ1-2,TRBD1,TGTGCCAGCTCACCATCGTCAGGGACAGGCCCCTATGGCTACACCTTC,CASSPSSGTGPYGYTF
TRBV18,NA,TRBJ1-1,NA,TGTGCCAGCTCACCAAAAGGCAGGGGACTTGAAGCTTTCTTT,CASSPKGRGLEAFF
TRBV18,NA,TRBJ1-2,NA,TGTGCCAGCTCACCAGGGATCAACAGTAACTATGGCTACACCTTC,CASSPGINSNYGYTF
TRBV19,NA,TRBJ2-3,TRBD1,TGTGCCAGTAGTATAGGGGCGACAGGGCCTGGCGCAGATACGCAGTATTTT,CASSIGATGPGADTQYF
TRBV18,NA,TRBJ2-7,TRBD1,TGTGCCAGCTCACCAAACGAGAGGGGGCACGAGCAGTACTTC,CASSPNERGHEQYF
TRBV2,NA,TRBJ2-1,NA,TGTGCCAGCTGTAGCGGATACAATGAGCAGTTCTTC,CASCSGYNEQFF
TRBV5-8,NA,TRBJ1-1,NA,TGTGCCAGCCGAGATGAGAACACAGGGCTGGCTGAAGCTTTCTTT,CASRDENTGLAEAFF
TRBV6-6,NA,TRBJ1-3,NA,TGTGCCAGCACCTTACGTACTGGACAGGGAAACACCATATATTTT,CASTLRTGQGNTIYF
TRBV2,NA,TRBJ2-7,NA,TGTGCCAGCAGTTACTCCTACGAGCAGTACTTC,CASSYSYEQYF
TRBV5-6,NA,TRBJ1-2,NA,TGTGCCAGCAGCTTGGCCGTGCTTGGCTACACCTTC,CASSLAVLGYTF
TRBV7-9,NA,TRBJ1-1,NA,TGTGCCAGCAGCTTCTTGGGGCAGGGAGGTCGAGCTTTCTTT,CASSFLGQGGRAFF
TRBV6-5,few,TRBJ2-5,TRBD2,TGTGCCAGCAGTTACCCCGGGGGGGGAGAGACCCAGTACTTC,CASSYPGGGETQYF
TRBV4-1,NA,TRBJ1-1,NA,TGCGCCAGCAGCCAGCGACGGGGGGACACTGAAGCTTTCTTT,CASSQRRGDTEAFF